This T cell receptor beta chain stems from a study of beta chain features in type 1 diabetes. Details on this clone: The antigen is not known.

Every isolated RNA sample was fully reverse transcribed, so sequencing captured expressed TCRB transcripts. The repertoire was sequenced with immunoSEQ multiplex PCR; TCRdb's copy has only in-frame clones and lacks some. This sample yields about 900,000 clones, of which about a sixth are seen a single time; 0.023% belongs to the top ten. Study-level results: Type 1 diabetes patients had fewer VDJ junction insertions and more deletions. Relative to healthy donors, patients appeared to have naive, central memory and Treg TCRB repertoires that were more similar. Among patients with Type 1 diabetes, TCRB CDR3s were moderately but significantly shorter in every one of the four CD4+ subsets. These data did not resolve whether HLA type affects TCRB rearrangement.

The source of this sequence is a woman younger than 30 in good health. The sequencing input was naive CD4+ T cells from blood.

DNA of the CDR3: TGCGCCAGCAGCCAAAGGGTATTTAGCAATCAGCCCCAGCATTTT. It is translated as CASSQRVFSNQPQHF. The V call is TRBV4-3, the J call TRBJ1-5; D not resolved. Germline V CDR1 and CDR2: LGHNA, YSLEER. The V end lost 2 bases, the J end lost 0 bases, and 8 bases lay between the germline ends. This CDR3 is 15 amino acids long.